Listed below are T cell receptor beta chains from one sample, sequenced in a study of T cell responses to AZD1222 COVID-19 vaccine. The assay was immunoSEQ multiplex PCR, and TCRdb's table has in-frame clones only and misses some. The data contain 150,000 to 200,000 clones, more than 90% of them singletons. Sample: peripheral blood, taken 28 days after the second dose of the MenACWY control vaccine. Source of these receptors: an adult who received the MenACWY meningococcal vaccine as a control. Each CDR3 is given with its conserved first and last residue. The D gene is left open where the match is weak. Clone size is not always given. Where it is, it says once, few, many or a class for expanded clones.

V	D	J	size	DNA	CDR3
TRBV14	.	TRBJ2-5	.	TGTGCCAGCAGCCATGGGGGAAGGATCGGGGAGACCCAGTACTTC	CASSHGGRIGETQYF
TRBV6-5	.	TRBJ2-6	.	TGTGCCAGCAGATTATCTGGGGCCAACGTCCTGACTTTC	CASRLSGANVLTF
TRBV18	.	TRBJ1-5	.	TGTGCCAGCTCCCCTTCCTCCCTTAATCAGCCCCAGCATTTT	CASSPSSLNQPQHF
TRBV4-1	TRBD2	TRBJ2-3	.	TGCGCCAGCAGCCACCGCCAGCTTTGGGAGCGGGATGCAGATACGCAGTATTTT	CASSHRQLWERDADTQYF
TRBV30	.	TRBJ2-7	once	TGTGCCTGGAGTGGGGACGGCGAGCAGTACTTC	CAWSGDGEQYF
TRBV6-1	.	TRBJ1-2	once	TGTGCCAGCAGTGAACTCAAGTCTTCGATTGGGTACACCTTC	CASSELKSSIGYTF
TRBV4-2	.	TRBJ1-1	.	TGTGCCAGCAGCCACTCCCCCCCGGGGAACACTGAAGCTTTCTTT	CASSHSPPGNTEAFF
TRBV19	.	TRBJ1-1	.	TGTGCCAGTCGCCCGCCCGGTTTTTGGAACACTGAAGCTTTCTTT	CASRPPGFWNTEAFF
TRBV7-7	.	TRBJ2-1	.	TGTGCTAGCAGCTTAGCGCCGAGTACGGCTTACTCCTACAATGAGCAGTTCTTC	CASSLAPSTAYSYNEQFF
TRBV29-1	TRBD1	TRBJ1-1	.	TGCAGCGTTGCGGACAGGGGGCTGGGCACTGAAGCTTTCTTT	CSVADRGLGTEAFF
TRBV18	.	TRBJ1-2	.	TGTGCCAGCTCACCACCAGGGGGTTATGGCTACACCTTC	CASSPPGGYGYTF
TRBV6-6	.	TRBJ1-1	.	TGTGCCAGCAGTCTTCCGGGACGATTGGGGGACACTGAAGCTTTCTTT	CASSLPGRLGDTEAFF
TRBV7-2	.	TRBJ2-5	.	TGTGCCAGCAGCTTAGAGATGACAGGATGGGAGACCCAGTACTTC	CASSLEMTGWETQYF
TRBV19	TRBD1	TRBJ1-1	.	TGTGCCAGTAAGGGGATCCTGACAGGGGATTACACTGAAGCTTTCTTT	CASKGILTGDYTEAFF
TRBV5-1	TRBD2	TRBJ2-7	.	TGCGCCAGCAGCTTGATGCTAGCGGACTACGAGCAGTACTTC	CASSLMLADYEQYF
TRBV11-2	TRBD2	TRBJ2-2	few	TGTGCGGTAGCGGGAGTCCGGAACACCGGGGAGCTGTTTTTT	CAVAGVRNTGELFF
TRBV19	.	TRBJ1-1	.	TGTGCCAGTATGCCGGGCAATCCGAGCACTGAAGCTTTCTTT	CASMPGNPSTEAFF
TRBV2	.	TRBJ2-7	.	TGTGCCAGCAGTGACGGTAAATACGAGCAGTACTTC	CASSDGKYEQYF
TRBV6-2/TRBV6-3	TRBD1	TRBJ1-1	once	TGTGCCAGCAGCCGACAGGGCTTGAACACTGAAGCTTTCTTT	CASSRQGLNTEAFF
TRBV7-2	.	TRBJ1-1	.	TGTGCCAGCAGCTTGCACAGCCGAAACACTGAAGCTTTCTTT	CASSLHSRNTEAFF
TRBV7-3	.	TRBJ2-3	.	TGTGCCAGCAGCTTAGTCCTAGCCAGTACGCAGTATTTT	CASSLVLASTQYF
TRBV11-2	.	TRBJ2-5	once	TGTGCCAGCAGCCGGCCCGAGGGAGGTTCGGAGACCCAGTACTTC	CASSRPEGGSETQYF
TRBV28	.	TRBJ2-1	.	TGTGCCAGCAGTCCCACTAATGAGCAGTTCTTC	CASSPTNEQFF
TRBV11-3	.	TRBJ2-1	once	TGTGCCAGCACCCTGAATTACAATGAGCAGTTCTTC	CASTLNYNEQFF
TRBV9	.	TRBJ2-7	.	TGTGCCAGCAGCGCCGGGTGGGCAGACCGCTCCTACGAGCAGTACTTC	CASSAGWADRSYEQYF
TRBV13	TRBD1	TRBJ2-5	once	TGTGCCAGCAGCTTAGACAGGGGACAGACCCAGTACTTC	CASSLDRGQTQYF
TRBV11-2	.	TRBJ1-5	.	TGTGCCAGCAGCTCCATAGGGGTCAATCAGCCCCAGCATTTT	CASSSIGVNQPQHF
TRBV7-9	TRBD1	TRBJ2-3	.	TGTGCCAGCAGCTCCGGACAGGGCGGTTCAGATACGCAGTATTTT	CASSSGQGGSDTQYF
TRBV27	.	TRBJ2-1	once	TGTGCCAGCAAGGGTGCCGGGCTCCAACTTGGTGAGCAGTTCTTC	CASKGAGLQLGEQFF
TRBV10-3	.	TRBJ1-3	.	TGTGCCATCAGTGAACTCTCTGGAAACACCATATATTTT	CAISELSGNTIYF
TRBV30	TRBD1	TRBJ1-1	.	TGTGCCTGGAGCCTCGTGACAGGGACTGAAGCTTTCTTT	CAWSLVTGTEAFF
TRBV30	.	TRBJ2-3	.	TGTGCCTGGAGTGTCCGGGGAGCTGATACGCAGTATTTT	CAWSVRGADTQYF
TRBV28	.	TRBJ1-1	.	TGTGCCAGCAGTCTCTCCGGGGGGGCCGTAGCGTACACTGAAGCTTTCTTT	CASSLSGGAVAYTEAFF
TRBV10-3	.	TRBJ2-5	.	TGTGCCATCAGTGAGTCGCGGGCGGCCGAAGAGACCCAGTACTTC	CAISESRAAEETQYF
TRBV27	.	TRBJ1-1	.	TGTGCCAGCAGTTTATACCCTGAGAACACTGAAGCTTTCTTT	CASSLYPENTEAFF
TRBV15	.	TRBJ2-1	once	TGTGCCACCAGCAGAGATCTTGGCTCCTACAATGAGCAGTTCTTC	CATSRDLGSYNEQFF
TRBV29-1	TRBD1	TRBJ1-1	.	TGCAGCGACCGGGACAGGAGGGACACTGAAGCTTTCTTT	CSDRDRRDTEAFF
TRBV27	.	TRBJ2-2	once	TGTGCCAGCAGTTTATCCCCTAAGAACACCGGGGAGCTGTTTTTT	CASSLSPKNTGELFF
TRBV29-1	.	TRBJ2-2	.	TGCAGCGCTACCGGGGGCGCGAGAACCGGGGAGCTGTTTTTT	CSATGGARTGELFF
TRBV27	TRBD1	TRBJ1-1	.	TGTGCCAGCAGTGGGGACAGGGGGCCGGCGGCTTTCTTT	CASSGDRGPAAFF
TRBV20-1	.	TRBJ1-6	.	TGCAGTGCCTCGACGGATTCACCCCTCCACTTT	CSASTDSPLHF